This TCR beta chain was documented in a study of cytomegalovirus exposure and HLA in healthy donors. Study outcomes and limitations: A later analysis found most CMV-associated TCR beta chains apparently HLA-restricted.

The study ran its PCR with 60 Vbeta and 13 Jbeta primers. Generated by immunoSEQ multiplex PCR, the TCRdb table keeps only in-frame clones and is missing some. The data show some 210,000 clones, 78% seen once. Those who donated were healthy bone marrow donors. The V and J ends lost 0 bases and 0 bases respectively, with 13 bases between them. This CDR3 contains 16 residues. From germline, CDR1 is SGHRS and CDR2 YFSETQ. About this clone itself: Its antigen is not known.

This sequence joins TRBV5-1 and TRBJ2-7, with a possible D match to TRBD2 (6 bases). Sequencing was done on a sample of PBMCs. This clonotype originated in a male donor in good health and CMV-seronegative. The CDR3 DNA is TGCGCCAGCAGCTTGGAGAGCGGGTTGAGCTCCTACGAGCAGTACTTC. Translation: CASSLESGLSSYEQYF.